Following are 31 T cell receptor beta chains from one sample sequenced in a study of blood T cell repertoires in COVID-19. Clones were sequenced by immunoSEQ multiplex PCR, and TCRdb holds only the in-frame ones, with some missing. Counted here are 24,000 or so clones, more than 75% occurring once; the ten biggest clones make up less than 20%. Source material: peripheral blood. These receptors were collected from a woman aged 80 or over with acute or convalescent COVID-19.

This sequence joins TRBV27 and TRBJ2-7; TRBD2 is a possible D gene (5 bases). This CDR3 has 18 residues. Deletions cut 5 bases from V and 0 bases from J, with 23 bases between. Germline-derived CDR1 and CDR2 are MNHEY and SMNVEV (reference sequence). The CDR3 sequence: CASSPLLRLPRSSYEQYF. DNA of the CDR3: TGTGCCAGCAGTCCCCTCCTTCGACTACCCCGGAGCTCCTACGAGCAGTACTTC.

To note about this clone: A read error may produce the germline difference seen at one junction end. The chain combines TRBV3-1 (or the pseudogene TRBV3-2) with TRBJ2-3; D not resolved. This CDR3 spans 12 amino acids. Looked up from germline, CDR1 is LGHDT and CDR2 is YNNKEL (reference sequence). The CDR3 is CASSQVFWALDF. The CDR3, as DNA: TGTGCCAGCAGCCAAGTCTTCTGGGCATTGGATTTT.

This chain connects TRBV7-2 to TRBJ1-2; D might be TRBD1 (6 bases). V was trimmed by 2 bases and J by 0 bases, leaving 10 bases between them. There are 15 residues in the CDR3. CDR1 and CDR2 from the germline V gene are SGHTA and FQGNSA. In DNA, the CDR3 is TGTGCCAGCAGCTTACGGGACACATCTAACTATGGCTACACCTTC. Its translation: CASSLRDTSNYGYTF.

The V call is TRBV15, the J call TRBJ2-1; TRBD2 agrees at 13 bases. Germline lookup yields CDR1 LNHNV and CDR2 YYDKDF (reference sequence). Losses at the gene ends were 5 bases for V and 7 bases for J; bases not matched to a gene: 8. CDR3 length equals 16 residues. The CDR3 here is CATSGGLAGELNEQFF. The DNA of the CDR3 is TGTGCCACCAGCGGTGGACTAGCGGGAGAATTGAATGAGCAGTTCTTC. Based on the CDR3 plus reference TRBV15 and TRBJ2-1, the full variable domain is DAMVIQNPRYQVTQFGKPVTLSCSQTLNHNVMYWYQQKSSQAPKLLFHYYDKDFNNEADTPDNFQSRRPNTSFCFLDIRSPGLGDTAMYLCATSGGLAGELNEQFFGPGTRLTVL.

This clone was counted a single time. V is TRBV9 and J is TRBJ2-3, with TRBD2 matching 10 bases. The CDR3 spans 17 residues. J gave up 1 base and V 0 bases, and 5 bases lay outside the gene matches. Germline V gives CDR1 SGDLS, CDR2 YYNGEE. This CDR3 is CASSVGLAGAGTDTQYF. The CDR3 DNA follows: TGTGCCAGCAGCGTAGGTCTAGCGGGAGCGGGCACAGATACGCAGTATTTT.

This chain's CDR3 is CAWSIFTDTQYF. CDR3 DNA sequence: TGTGCCTGGAGTATATTCACAGATACGCAGTATTTT. This chain joins TRBV30 and TRBJ2-3, with D unclear. Germline V gives CDR1 GTSNPN, CDR2 SVGIG (reference sequence). Between the trimmed V and J ends, which lost 2 bases and 2 bases, there was a span of 5 bases. CDR3 size: 12 residues. Supplemented by reference TRBV30 and TRBJ2-3, the full variable domain reads SQTIHQWPATLVQPVGSPLSLECTVEGTSNPNLYWYRQAAGRGLQLLFYSVGIGQISSEVPQNLSASRPQDRQFILSSKKLLLSDSGFYLCAWSIFTDTQYFGPGTRLTVL.

In this sample, this clone turned up once. The gene calls are TRBV12-3 or TRBV12-4 and TRBJ1-1; tentative D call: TRBD1 (5 bases). The CDR3 sequence is 13 residues long. Trimming pared 9 bases from V and 5 bases from J, leaving 16 bases between. This CDR3 is CASRGSPLTEAFF. CDR3 DNA: TGTGCCAGTAGGGGATCTCCTTTGACTGAAGCTTTCTTT.

The chain has TRBV7-8 and TRBJ1-5; the D is unclear. Germline CDR1 reads SGHVS; CDR2 reads FQNEAQ. The length of the CDR3 is 16 residues. With 2 bases removed from V and 3 bases from J, the gap between germline ends came to 14 bases. The CDR3 sequence is CASSLSVTEPNQPQHF. The DNA for the CDR3 is TGTGCCAGCAGCTTATCTGTCACCGAGCCCAATCAGCCCCAGCATTTT.

The V gene is TRBV6-1, the J gene TRBJ1-5; the D is unclear. This CDR3 has 13 amino acids. Trimming pared 1 base from V and 2 bases from J, leaving 3 bases between. Germline CDR1 and CDR2: MNHNS and SASEGT. CDR3 bases: TGTGCCAGCAGTGAAGGAGGCAATCAGCCCCAGCATTTT. It codes for CASSEGGNQPQHF.

The rearrangement joins TRBV18 to TRBJ1-2; D gene unclear. V gave up 0 bases and J gave up 7 bases, with 12 bases separating them. This CDR3 spans 14 amino acids. Germline V gene lookup returns CDR1 KGHSH and CDR2 LQKENI. The CDR3 DNA reads as TGTGCCAGCTCACCACCGAGCGGGTGGGGTGGCTACACCTTC. It translates to CASSPPSGWGGYTF.

This clone was observed a few times. The chain joins TRBV5-1 to TRBJ1-2; TRBD1 matches at 7 bases. The J segment lost 3 bases and the V segment lost 4 bases, leaving 9 bases of the junction unmatched. Germline CDR1 and CDR2: SGHRS and YFSETQ. The CDR3 extends over 15 amino acids. The CDR3 spells CASSGGDSRHYGYTF. CDR3 DNA sequence: TGCGCCAGCAGCGGAGGGGACAGCAGGCACTATGGCTACACCTTC.

The V gene is TRBV5-6, the J gene TRBJ2-7, with a weak D call TRBD1 (6 bases). CDR1 is SGHDT and CDR2 is YYEEEE in the germline V gene. V was cut by 2 bases and J by 7 bases, with 16 bases left in between. CDR3 length equals 14 residues. The CDR3 bases are TGTGCCAGCAGCTTAAGGGGGATTATGAGGGAGCAGTACTTC. Amino acids: CASSLRGIMREQYF.

This sequence joins TRBV5-4 and TRBJ2-4; the match to TRBD1 covers 9 bases. V gave up 4 bases and J gave up 1 base; unmatched junction bases: 6. From germline, CDR1 is SGHNT and CDR2 YYREEE (reference sequence). CDR3 length equals 16 residues. The CDR3 here is CASSRGQGWAKNIQYF. Here the CDR3 DNA reads TGTGCCAGCAGCCGGGGACAGGGATGGGCCAAAAACATTCAGTACTTC.

J is TRBJ1-6 and V is TRBV30, with no clear D. CDR3 length: 15 residues. V gave up 5 bases and J gave up 3 bases, with 14 bases separating them. Germline V gene data show CDR1 as GTSNPN and CDR2 as SVGIG (reference sequence). The CDR3 spells CAWGSVGFYNSPLHF. The DNA of the CDR3 is TGTGCCTGGGGATCCGTCGGGTTCTATAATTCACCCCTCCACTTT.

V usage is TRBV6-2 or TRBV6-3 and J usage is TRBJ1-5; D ambiguous. CDR3 length: 14 residues. V was clipped by 4 bases and J by 3 bases, with 10 bases between them. The V gene's germline CDR1 is MNHEY and CDR2 SVGEGT. The CDR3 loop reads CASSFDMTNQPQHF. As DNA, the CDR3 is TGTGCCAGCAGTTTCGACATGACCAATCAGCCCCAGCATTTT.

The chain recombines TRBV12-5 with TRBJ1-6, with a weak D call TRBD1 (6 bases). CDR1 is LGHNT, CDR2 FRNRAP, per germline. CDR3 length: 13 amino acids. V shed 9 bases and J shed 9 bases, with 15 bases lying between them. CDR3 region: CASLGGAGSPLHF. The CDR3 DNA follows: TGTGCTAGCCTTGGGGGGGCAGGTTCACCCCTCCACTTT. Combining the CDR3 with reference TRBV12-5 and TRBJ1-6 gives the whole variable domain DARVTQTPRHKVTEMGQEVTMRCQPILGHNTVFWYRQTMMQGLELLAYFRNRAPLDDSGMPKDRFSAEMPDATLATLKIQPSEPRDSAVYFCASLGGAGSPLHFGNGTRLTVT.

The V gene is TRBV7-2, the J gene TRBJ1-2; maybe TRBD1 (5 bases). V lost 1 base, J lost 7 bases, and 16 bases lay in between. The CDR3 is 15 amino acids. In germline, CDR1 is SGHTA, CDR2 FQGNSA. The CDR3 loop reads CASSLVSAGLGGYTF. CDR3 nucleotides: TGTGCCAGCAGCTTAGTGTCGGCAGGGCTGGGTGGCTACACCTTC.

The V and J genes are TRBV9 and TRBJ2-1; 7 bases map to TRBD1. The CDR3 covers 15 residues. Germline V gene lookup returns CDR1 SGDLS and CDR2 YYNGEE. The ends lost 0 bases at V and 2 bases at J; junction bases unmatched: 2. CDR3 loop: CASSVGQGAYNEQFF. The CDR3 nucleotides read TGTGCCAGCAGCGTAGGGCAGGGGGCCTACAATGAGCAGTTCTTC.

The chain uses TRBV24-1 and TRBJ2-7, with 7 bases lining up with TRBD1. CDR3 size: 14 residues. The germline V gene has CDR1 KGHDR and CDR2 SFDVKD. J lost 5 bases, V lost 5 bases, and 8 bases had no gene match. CDR3 protein: CATSADRAWDEQYF. The DNA of the CDR3 is TGTGCCACCAGTGCTGACAGGGCGTGGGACGAGCAGTACTTC.

The chain recombines TRBV27 with TRBJ1-1; D not resolved. Deletions cut 3 bases from V and 4 bases from J, with 9 bases between. CDR1 is MNHEY and CDR2 is SMNVEV in the germline V gene (reference sequence). This CDR3 contains 13 residues. CDR3 loop: CASSFSWSTEAFF. CDR3 in DNA: TGTGCCAGCAGTTTCAGTTGGAGCACTGAAGCTTTCTTT.

This clone was observed a single time. The gene calls are TRBV4-1 and TRBJ2-7, with 8 nucleotides matching TRBD2. This CDR3 region has 16 residues. The germline CDR1 and CDR2 sequences are MGHRA and YSYEKL. V shed 2 bases, J shed 4 bases, and the junction held 10 bases outside the gene matches. Here the CDR3 DNA reads TGCGCCAGCAGCCAAAAGTGGGAACTAGCGGCTTACGAGCAGTACTTC. It is translated as CASSQKWELAAYEQYF.

The rearrangement uses TRBV19 and TRBJ2-2; 9 bases line up with TRBD1. Per germline, CDR1 LNHDA and CDR2 SQIVND (reference sequence). The length of the CDR3 is 16 residues. V trimming: 1 base; J trimming: 5 bases; junction bases outside the gene matches: 5. The CDR3 nucleotides are TGTGCCAGTAGTATAGGAGGACAGGGGTCGACCGGGGAGCTGTTTTTT. Translating it yields CASSIGGQGSTGELFF.

V and J are TRBV11-2 and TRBJ1-3; D unresolved. Germline loops: CDR1 SGHAT, CDR2 FQNNGV. CDR3 length: 16 residues. Trimming shortened V by 5 bases and J by 0 bases, and 14 bases separated the two germline ends. The DNA of the CDR3 is TGTGCCAGCAGCCGCAACCTTTTGAGCTCTGGAAACACCATATATTTT. This gives the protein CASSRNLLSSGNTIYF. Full variable domain (outside the CDR3, taken from reference TRBV11-2 and TRBJ1-3): EAGVAQSPRYKIIEKRQSVAFWCNPISGHATLYWYQQILGQGPKLLIQFQNNGVVDDSQLPKDRFSAERLKGVDSTLKIQPAKLEDSAVYLCASSRNLLSSGNTIYFGEGSWLTVV.

V usage is TRBV9 and J usage is TRBJ1-2; D is undetermined. CDR3 length: 15 amino acids. Trimming took off 0 bases at V and 2 bases at J, with 11 bases between the two ends. Germline CDR1 SGDLS, CDR2 YYNGEE. CDR3: CASSVAVAVNYGYTF. In nucleotides, the CDR3 is TGTGCCAGCAGCGTAGCTGTTGCGGTCAACTATGGCTACACCTTC.

The chain carries TRBV6-5 and TRBJ1-1; D remains ambiguous. This CDR3 region has 12 residues. V was shortened by 2 bases and J by 5 bases, with 6 bases between the two germline ends. CDR1 MNHEY and CDR2 SVGAGI come from the germline V gene. In DNA, the CDR3 is TGTGCCAGCAGTTACGGCAGAACTGAAGCTTTCTTT. Translation gives CASSYGRTEAFF.

This clone was detected only once. This chain joins TRBV5-8 and TRBJ1-1; maybe TRBD1 (6 bases). Per the germline V gene, CDR1 is SGHTS and CDR2 is YDEGEE. CDR3 length: 15 amino acids. The V gene lost 3 bases and the J gene lost 0 bases, with 12 bases spanning the gap. CDR3 sequence reads: CASSSPGHLNTEAFF. In DNA form, the CDR3 reads TGTGCCAGCAGCTCCCCGGGACACCTGAACACTGAAGCTTTCTTT.

The sample holds a few counts of this clone. V gene TRBV30 combines with J gene TRBJ2-6; D not certain. CDR3 length: 13 residues. The V gene lost 5 bases and the J gene lost 0 bases, with 5 bases spanning the gap. Per germline, CDR1 GTSNPN and CDR2 SVGIG (reference sequence). The CDR3 bases are TGTGCCTGGGCCAGCTCTGGGGCCAACGTCCTGACTTTC. It translates to CAWASSGANVLTF.

The genes are TRBV6-5 and TRBJ1-1; 8 nucleotides line up with TRBD1. V was clipped by 5 bases and J by 4 bases; unmatched bases: 6. The CDR3 has 14 residues. The germline CDR1 and CDR2 sequences are MNHEY and SVGAGI. CDR3 nucleotides: TGTGCCAGCAGTCCGACAGGGGTGGGCACTGAAGCTTTCTTT. This encodes CASSPTGVGTEAFF.

The chain links TRBV6-6 to TRBJ2-7, with TRBD2 matching over 9 bases. Germline V gene lookup returns CDR1 MNHNY and CDR2 SVGAGI (reference sequence). CDR3 length: 16 amino acids. Trimming removed 3 bases from V and 7 bases from J; junction bases left unmatched: 13. In DNA, the CDR3 is TGTGCCAGCAGTTATGGGGCGGGAGGGCCATCACGGGAGCAGTACTTC. Amino acids: CASSYGAGGPSREQYF.

The CDR3 bases are TGCGCCAGCAGCCAACCCGCGGGGGGGCCGAATACGCAGTATTTT. Protein sequence: CASSQPAGGPNTQYF. This chain connects TRBV4-1 to TRBJ2-3; 9 bases align to TRBD2. CDR3 length: 15 residues. Losses at the gene ends were 2 bases for V and 7 bases for J; bases not matched to a gene: 7. Per the germline V gene, CDR1 is MGHRA and CDR2 is YSYEKL.

This clone was seen just once. This chain uses TRBV10-2 with TRBJ2-3, with 7 positions matching TRBD2. Losses at the gene ends were 7 bases for V and 2 bases for J; bases not matched to a gene: 9. Germline CDR1 WSHSY, CDR2 SAAADI. This CDR3 contains 15 residues. CDR3 bases: TGCGCCAGCACCCCGACTCTAGCGGCCACAGATACGCAGTATTTT. It encodes CASTPTLAATDTQYF.